The 23 T cell receptor beta chains below come from one sample, sequenced in a study of cytomegalovirus exposure and HLA in healthy donors. The PCR made use of 60 Vbeta and 13 Jbeta primers. Produced via immunoSEQ multiplex PCR; TCRdb's table is partial and in-frame only. The sample carries roughly 180,000 clones, just under 80% recorded once. Sequences were obtained from PBMCs. These receptors were taken from a young man in good health and CMV-seronegative.

The rearrangement joins TRBV28 to TRBJ1-2; TRBD1 might be the D (5 bases). V lost 2 bases and J lost 3, with 22 bases in between. Germline CDR1 MDHEN, CDR2 SYDVKM. This CDR3 is 18 amino acids long. CDR3 in amino acids: CASSLAPGFTSGDYGYTF. The CDR3 nucleotides read TGTGCCAGCAGTTTAGCCCCAGGGTTTACCAGCGGGGACTATGGCTACACCTTC.

This clone occurred a few times. V and J are TRBV5-1 and TRBJ1-5, with D unresolved. Germline values: CDR1 SGHRS, CDR2 YFSETQ. The V and J ends lost 0 bases and 4 bases respectively, with 8 bases between them. This CDR3 has 14 residues. CDR3 nucleotide sequence: TGCGCCAGCAGCTTGGGGGAGGGAAATCAGCCCCAGCATTTT. It specifies CASSLGEGNQPQHF.

This clone was picked up one time. This chain joins TRBV18 and TRBJ2-2; no reliable D call. The V gene lost 2 bases and the J gene lost 1 base, with 5 bases spanning the gap. From germline, CDR1 is KGHSH and CDR2 LQKENI. The CDR3 is made up of 14 amino acids. The CDR3 loop reads CASSPSRNTGELFF. The DNA for the CDR3 is TGTGCCAGCTCACCATCCAGGAACACCGGGGAGCTGTTTTTT. The complete variable domain, with remaining parts taken from reference TRBV18 and TRBJ2-2, reads NAGVMQNPRHLVRRRGQEARLRCSPMKGHSHVYWYRQLPEEGLKFMVYLQKENIIDESGMPKERFSAEFPKEGPSILRIQQVVRGDSAAYFCASSPSRNTGELFFGEGSRLTVL.

The genes are TRBV6-5 and TRBJ2-7; possibly TRBD1 for D (6 bases). Deletions cut 6 bases from V and 4 bases from J, with 19 bases between. From germline, CDR1 is MNHEY and CDR2 SVGAGI. The CDR3 has 15 residues. Here the CDR3 DNA reads TGTGCCAGCAGGCCAGGACAGTTATGGGGATACGAGCAGTACTTC. It encodes CASRPGQLWGYEQYF.

V and J are TRBV5-1 and TRBJ1-2; 8 nucleotides align to TRBD1. Germline-derived CDR1 and CDR2 are SGHRS and YFSETQ. This CDR3 is 16 amino acids long. V lost 4 bases, J lost 2 bases, and 10 bases stayed unmatched. The CDR3 spells CASSPYGQGANYGYTF. The CDR3 DNA is TGCGCCAGCAGCCCTTACGGCCAGGGGGCGAACTATGGCTACACCTTC.

V gene TRBV4-3 combines with J gene TRBJ2-7; the match to TRBD2 covers 10 bases. Germline CDR1 and CDR2: LGHNA and YSLEER. Trimming removed 0 bases from V and 3 bases from J; junction bases left unmatched: 5. CDR3 length equals 16 residues. In DNA form, the CDR3 reads TGCGCCAGCAGCCAAGAGTCACTAGCGGGACACTACGAGCAGTACTTC. It is translated as CASSQESLAGHYEQYF.

The rearrangement links TRBV7-2 to TRBJ1-5; 12 bases align to TRBD1. This CDR3 contains 15 residues. The V and J ends lost 5 bases and 6 bases, in that order; junction bases with no gene match: 5. Per the germline V gene, CDR1 is SGHTA and CDR2 is FQGNSA. The DNA for the CDR3 is TGTGCCAGCAGCCCGGGGACAGGGGGCAGTCAGCCCCAGCATTTT. Its protein is CASSPGTGGSQPQHF.

The V call is TRBV6-6, the J call TRBJ2-4; 7 bases line up with TRBD1. V shed 7 bases, J shed 0 bases, and the junction held 9 bases outside the gene matches. Per germline, CDR1 MNHNY and CDR2 SVGAGI (reference sequence). This CDR3 spans 16 amino acids. CDR3 sequence (DNA): TGTGCCAGCATTGCCGGACAGGCACTAGCCAAAAACATTCAGTACTTC. This encodes CASIAGQALAKNIQYF.

The chain uses TRBV7-9 and TRBJ1-1, with 10 positions matching TRBD1. The J segment lost 3 bases and the V segment lost 5 bases, leaving 12 bases of the junction unmatched. This CDR3 has 17 residues. From germline, CDR1 is SEHNR and CDR2 FQNEAQ (reference sequence). DNA of the CDR3: TGTGCCAGCAGCGCTCCGGGACAGGGGCCATCGCACACTGAAGCTTTCTTT. Residues: CASSAPGQGPSHTEAFF. Filled out from reference TRBV7-9 and TRBJ1-1, the complete variable domain reads DTGVSQNPRHKITKRGQNVTFRCDPISEHNRLYWYRQTLGQGPEFLTYFQNEAQLEKSRLLSDRFSAERPKGSFSTLEIQRTEQGDSAMYLCASSAPGQGPSHTEAFFGQGTRLTVV.

This chain links TRBV25-1 with TRBJ2-5, with D perhaps TRBD2 (5 bases). The ends were cut back, 4 bases at V and 4 bases at J, with 22 bases in the middle. The CDR3 runs 17 residues. The germline V gene encodes CDR1 MGHDK and CDR2 SYGVNS. CDR3 loop: CASSGHPYGSLGETQYF. In DNA form, the CDR3 reads TGTGCCAGCAGTGGACACCCCTATGGGAGCCTTGGAGAGACCCAGTACTTC.

The J gene is TRBJ1-1, the V gene TRBV7-2; 7 nucleotides line up with TRBD1. The trim removed 3 bases at V and 5 bases at J, leaving 9 bases unmatched. The CDR3 sequence is 15 residues long. CDR1 is SGHTA and CDR2 is FQGNSA in the germline V gene. The CDR3 spells CASSLEGGGGTEAFF. CDR3 nucleotide sequence: TGTGCCAGCAGCTTGGAAGGGGGCGGAGGAACTGAAGCTTTCTTT. Filled out from reference TRBV7-2 and TRBJ1-1, the complete variable domain reads GAGVSQSPSNKVTEKGKDVELRCDPISGHTALYWYRQSLGQGLEFLIYFQGNSAPDKSGLPSDRFSAERTGGSVSTLTIQRTQQEDSAVYLCASSLEGGGGTEAFFGQGTRLTVV.

This chain uses TRBV6-1 with TRBJ2-7; 9 nucleotides align to TRBD1. V trimming: 7 bases; J trimming: 2 bases; junction bases outside the gene matches: 6. Looked up from germline, CDR1 is MNHNS and CDR2 is SASEGT. CDR3 size: 14 residues. DNA of the CDR3: TGTGCCAGCAAACCGGGACAGGGACCCTACGAGCAGTACTTC. Translating it yields CASKPGQGPYEQYF.

The CDR3 region is CASSQTGNSPLHF. DNA for the CDR3: TGCGCCAGCAGCCAAACAGGGAATTCACCCCTCCACTTT. The chain couples TRBV4-3 to TRBJ1-6; TRBD1 is a possible D gene (6 bases). The CDR3 runs to 13 residues. Germline lookup yields CDR1 LGHNA and CDR2 YSLEER. V lost 2 bases, J lost 7 bases, and 6 bases lay in between.

The chain links TRBV27 to TRBJ1-5; weak D call: TRBD1 (5 bases). CDR1 and CDR2 (germline): MNHEY, SMNVEV (reference sequence). Trimming removed 4 bases at V and 0 bases at J, with 10 bases between. The CDR3 contains 15 residues. The DNA of the CDR3 is TGTGCCAGCAGTTCAGACAGAGGTAGCAATCAGCCCCAGCATTTT. It translates to CASSSDRGSNQPQHF.

This clone was observed a handful of times. The chain combines TRBV4-3 with TRBJ2-7; 9 nucleotides line up with TRBD1. Losses at the gene ends were 4 bases for V and 1 base for J; bases not matched to a gene: 8. The germline V gene has CDR1 LGHNA and CDR2 YSLEER. The CDR3 length is 16 residues. As DNA, the CDR3 is TGCGCCAGCAGCCTTCCCCGACAGGGGGAATCCTACGAGCAGTACTTC. Translated: CASSLPRQGESYEQYF.

This clone was observed once. The chain joins TRBV6-6 to TRBJ1-5, with 9 bases lining up with TRBD1. The germline V gene encodes CDR1 MNHNY and CDR2 SVGAGI (reference sequence). CDR3 length: 14 amino acids. After removal of 4 bases from V and 9 bases from J, the junction contained 7 bases not matched to a gene. The CDR3 sequence: CASSSEQGAGPQHF. CDR3 in DNA: TGTGCCAGCAGTTCCGAACAGGGGGCAGGGCCCCAGCATTTT.

The chain recombines TRBV7-9 with TRBJ2-3; 8 nucleotides align to TRBD1. Trimming took 5 bases from V and 5 from J; bases not matched to a gene: 3. This CDR3 is built from 13 residues. Germline V gene lookup returns CDR1 SEHNR and CDR2 FQNEAQ (reference sequence). This CDR3 reads CASSKDRGDTQYF. The CDR3, as DNA: TGTGCCAGCAGCAAAGACAGGGGAGATACGCAGTATTTT. The whole variable domain, filled in from reference TRBV7-9 and TRBJ2-3, reads DTGVSQNPRHKITKRGQNVTFRCDPISEHNRLYWYRQTLGQGPEFLTYFQNEAQLEKSRLLSDRFSAERPKGSFSTLEIQRTEQGDSAMYLCASSKDRGDTQYFGPGTRLTVL.

The CDR3 here is CAIRDSGVAGNTIYF. CDR3 nucleotide sequence: TGTGCCATCAGGGATTCAGGGGTGGCTGGAAACACCATATATTTT. The rearrangement joins TRBV10-3 to TRBJ1-3; perhaps TRBD1 as D (6 bases). Trimming cost V 6 bases and J 2 bases, with 14 bases left between them. The CDR3 loop spans 15 amino acids. From germline, CDR1 is ENHRY and CDR2 SYGVKD.

This chain uses TRBV5-1 with TRBJ2-5; D is undetermined. Germline assignment: CDR1 SGHRS and CDR2 YFSETQ. The CDR3 totals 14 residues. V shed 9 bases and J shed 1 base, with 16 bases lying between them. CDR3: CATRREWSQETQYF. The CDR3 bases are TGCGCCACCCGCCGTGAGTGGAGCCAAGAGACCCAGTACTTC. Combining the CDR3 with reference TRBV5-1 and TRBJ2-5 gives the whole variable domain KAGVTQTPRYLIKTRGQQVTLSCSPISGHRSVSWYQQTPGQGLQFLFEYFSETQRNKGNFPGRFSGRQFSNSRSEMNVSTLELGDSALYLCATRREWSQETQYFGPGTRLLVL.

V and J are TRBV5-8 and TRBJ1-3; TRBD1 matches 7 bases. The CDR3 runs 14 residues. After removal of 4 bases from V and 11 bases from J, the junction contained 12 bases not matched to a gene. Per the germline V gene, CDR1 is SGHTS and CDR2 is YDEGEE. CDR3 amino acids: CASSTGQPEGAIYF. DNA for the CDR3: TGTGCCAGCAGCACGGGACAGCCAGAGGGGGCCATATATTTT.

V is TRBV14 and J is TRBJ2-7; TRBD1 might be the D (5 bases). The CDR3 loop spans 13 amino acids. The ends were cut back, 7 bases at V and 1 base at J, with 11 bases in the middle. Germline V gene sequence: CDR1 SGHDN, CDR2 FVKESK. In DNA form, the CDR3 reads TGTGCCAGCAACCAGGCAGGGTCCTACGAGCAGTACTTC. This translates into CASNQAGSYEQYF.

The chain uses TRBV11-3 and TRBJ2-1, with 7 bases identical to TRBD2. CDR3 size: 14 residues. Germline trimming cut 4 bases from V and 6 bases from J; bases unmatched to any gene: 6. Per the germline V gene, CDR1 is SGHNT and CDR2 is YENEEA. CDR3 sequence: CASSSRDYLNEQFF. The DNA of the CDR3 is TGTGCCAGCAGCTCACGGGACTACCTCAATGAGCAGTTCTTC.

In DNA form, the CDR3 reads TGTGCCAGCAGTGATGTAAAAATGGGACAGGGGAATCAGCCCCAGCATTTT. Its translation is CASSDVKMGQGNQPQHF. The chain employs TRBV6-1 and TRBJ1-5; 10 positions match TRBD1. Germline CDR1 MNHNS, CDR2 SASEGT. V was clipped by 3 bases and J by 4 bases; unmatched bases: 9. The CDR3 is 17 residues long.